These 18 T cell receptor beta chains came from one sample sequenced in a study of CD8 T cells in ankylosing spondylitis. The study, taken as a whole, reports: A motif in TCR beta, a set of under 10 highly homologous variants, appeared characteristic of ankylosing spondylitis blood.

No antigen has been identified for these receptors. From the 5' RACE reads, TCRdb called clonotypes with MiXCR, one entry per CDR3 protein. The sample has 200,000 to 250,000 distinct CDR3 sequences; roughly 18% are singletons. The source material was blood, either unsorted or a sorted T cell fraction (not recorded which). The receptors were sampled from a male donor with ankylosing spondylitis.

This clonotype was observed many times. The rearrangement joins TRBV28 to TRBJ2-3; 12 nucleotides line up with TRBD2. Trimming took 5 bases from V and 2 from J; bases not matched to a gene: 5. CDR3 length: 16 amino acids. Germline loops: CDR1 MDHEN, CDR2 SYDVKM. The CDR3 loop reads CASSTGLAGITDTQYF. The DNA for the CDR3 is TGTGCCAGCAGTACAGGACTAGCGGGGATCACAGATACGCAGTATTTT.

The chain recombines TRBV7-9 with TRBJ2-7; D may be TRBD2 (6 bases). The CDR3 sequence is 17 residues long. Germline-derived CDR1 and CDR2 are SEHNR and FQNEAQ (reference sequence). Between the trimmed V and J ends, which lost 8 bases and 3 bases, there was a span of 26 bases. The CDR3 spells CASSTSFGGPKDYEQYF. DNA of the CDR3: TGTGCCAGCTCTACTTCCTTCGGGGGACCTAAGGACTACGAGCAGTACTTC.

V is TRBV6-2 or TRBV6-3 and J is TRBJ1-1; D not certain. V lost 6 bases and J lost 0, with 8 bases in between. This CDR3 is 13 amino acids long. The germline V gene has CDR1 MNHEY and CDR2 SVGEGT. The CDR3 spells CASRDTMNTEAFF. CDR3 in DNA: TGTGCCAGCAGAGATACCATGAACACTGAAGCTTTCTTT.

This clonotype was seen a handful of times. CDR3 region: CASSQGDRDGYTF. The CDR3, as DNA: TGTGCCAGCAGCCAAGGGGACAGGGATGGCTACACCTTC. The chain has TRBV4-2 and TRBJ1-2; 9 bases align to TRBD1. CDR3 length: 13 amino acids. Germline CDR1 LGHNA, CDR2 YNFKEQ. J lost 6 bases, V lost 1 base, and 0 bases had no gene match.

There are a few counts of this clonotype. The genes are TRBV20-1 and TRBJ1-2; D is ambiguous. Trimming left V 0 bases short and J 4 bases short, with 9 bases between. The germline V gene encodes CDR1 DFQATT and CDR2 SNEGSKA (reference sequence). The CDR3 covers 13 residues. CDR3 amino acids: CSARDLGSYGYTF. In nucleotides, the CDR3 is TGCAGTGCTAGAGATCTTGGCAGCTATGGCTACACCTTC.

The V gene is TRBV5-1, the J gene TRBJ2-7; D is perhaps TRBD2 (6 bases). Per germline, CDR1 SGHRS and CDR2 YFSETQ. The V and J ends lost 3 bases and 1 base respectively, with 8 bases between them. The CDR3 contains 13 residues. The CDR3 coding sequence is TGCGCCAGCAGCTCGGAGGGATCCTACGAGCAGTACTTC. Protein sequence: CASSSEGSYEQYF.

The J gene is TRBJ2-3, the V gene TRBV30, with 12 bases lining up with TRBD2. Losses at the gene ends were 5 bases for V and 6 bases for J; bases not matched to a gene: 9. This CDR3 spans 15 amino acids. Germline loops: CDR1 GTSNPN, CDR2 SVGIG (reference sequence). The CDR3 here is CAWSTSGGPADTQYF. DNA for the CDR3: TGTGCCTGGTCCACTAGCGGGGGGCCGGCGGATACGCAGTATTTT. The variable domain in full, completed from reference TRBV30 and TRBJ2-3, reads SQTIHQWPATLVQPVGSPLSLECTVEGTSNPNLYWYRQAAGRGLQLLFYSVGIGQISSEVPQNLSASRPQDRQFILSSKKLLLSDSGFYLCAWSTSGGPADTQYFGPGTRLTVL.

In this sample, this clonotype turned up a few times. V and J are TRBV6-1 and TRBJ2-3; TRBD2 aligns across 11 bases. The CDR3 is made up of 15 amino acids. The germline gives CDR1 MNHNS, CDR2 SASEGT. Trimming cost V 4 bases and J 0 bases; bases outside gene matches: 0. The CDR3 coding sequence is TGTGCCAGCAGTGGACTAGCGGGGAGCACAGATACGCAGTATTTT. As protein: CASSGLAGSTDTQYF.

The sample holds many counts of this clonotype. The rearrangement links TRBV12-3 or TRBV12-4 to TRBJ1-2, with 7 bases that match TRBD1. V was pared by 5 bases and J by 4 bases, with 13 bases of the junction left unmatched. CDR3 length: 16 residues. Written as DNA, the CDR3 is TGTGCCAGCAGTCTTGGTTGGGCGGGACAGCTCTATGGCTACACCTTC. It translates to CASSLGWAGQLYGYTF.

The rearrangement links TRBV11-2 to TRBJ2-1; 10 nucleotides line up with TRBD2. Losses at the gene ends were 2 bases for V and 0 bases for J; bases not matched to a gene: 7. Germline CDR1 SGHAT, CDR2 FQNNGV. There are 18 residues in the CDR3. The DNA of the CDR3 is TGTGCCAGCAGCTTAATCGGCGTAGCGGGGGGCTCCTACAATGAGCAGTTCTTC. It specifies CASSLIGVAGGSYNEQFF.

The chain is built from TRBV20-1 and TRBJ2-2; 8 nucleotides align to TRBD2. CDR1 and CDR2 from the germline V gene are DFQATT and SNEGSKA (reference sequence). The CDR3 consists of 16 residues. Unmatched junction bases numbered 3, after V lost 0 bases and J lost 0 bases. CDR3 DNA: TGCAGTGCTAGAGATGTACTAGCGGCGAACACCGGGGAGCTGTTTTTT. Its protein product is CSARDVLAANTGELFF.

J is TRBJ2-3 and V is TRBV29-1; the match to TRBD1 covers 10 bases. Germline CDR1 reads SQVTM; CDR2 reads ANQGSEA. After removal of 3 bases from V and 2 bases from J, the junction contained 8 bases not matched to a gene. The CDR3 spans 16 residues. The CDR3 protein is CSVEGDRGGDTDTQYF. The DNA for the CDR3 is TGCAGCGTTGAGGGGGACAGGGGAGGTGACACAGATACGCAGTATTTT.

This clonotype occurred a few times. V usage is TRBV2 and J usage is TRBJ1-4; TRBD1 might be the D (5 bases). CDR3 length: 14 residues. Trimming took off 2 bases at V and 8 bases at J, with 12 bases between the two ends. CDR1 is SNHLY and CDR2 is FYNNEI in the germline V gene. DNA of the CDR3: TGTGCCAGCAGTGAACTCAGGGCGGAGGAAAAACTGTTTTTT. This encodes CASSELRAEEKLFF.

This clonotype has a handful of counts. The chain recombines TRBV12-5 with TRBJ2-1; TRBD2 agrees at 7 bases. V shed 0 bases and J 5 bases; nucleotides not matched to a gene: 1. Germline loops: CDR1 LGHNT, CDR2 FRNRAP. The CDR3 has 14 residues. This CDR3 is CASGLVGGNNEQFF. DNA of the CDR3: TGTGCTAGTGGTTTGGTGGGGGGGAACAATGAGCAGTTCTTC.

The chain has TRBV2 and TRBJ2-1; TRBD1 is a possible D gene (5 bases). The germline CDR1 and CDR2 sequences are SNHLY and FYNNEI. The CDR3 has 14 amino acids. The ends were cut back, 9 bases at V and 7 bases at J, with 19 bases in the middle. As DNA, the CDR3 is TGTGCCAGAACAGGTGGGCGTGGGTGGAATGAGCAGTTCTTC. This translates into CARTGGRGWNEQFF.

This clonotype was found a few times. The rearrangement uses TRBV12-3 or TRBV12-4 and TRBJ2-7; D is tentatively TRBD1 or TRBD2 (5 bases each). Trimming took 5 bases from V and 7 from J, leaving 15 bases between them. The CDR3 has 13 residues. The CDR3 DNA sequence: TGTGCCAGCAGTCCTGGGACCCCCGGGGAGCAGTACTTC. It encodes CASSPGTPGEQYF.

This clonotype has only a few counts. The chain is built from TRBV4-1 and TRBJ2-7; TRBD1 matches at 7 bases. Germline V gives CDR1 MGHRA, CDR2 YSYEKL. With V trimmed by 3 bases and J by 3 bases, 5 bases remained unmatched. The CDR3 is 14 amino acids. CDR3 protein: CASSQDRNYYEQYF. Written as DNA, the CDR3 is TGCGCCAGCAGCCAGGACAGGAACTACTACGAGCAGTACTTC.

This chain links TRBV30 with TRBJ2-7, with 7 positions matching TRBD1. This CDR3 is 13 amino acids long. Germline V gives CDR1 GTSNPN, CDR2 SVGIG (reference sequence). Trimming took 5 bases from V and 4 from J; bases not matched to a gene: 8. The chain's CDR3 is CAWGGRQGYEQYF. DNA of the CDR3: TGTGCCTGGGGGGGCCGACAGGGTTACGAGCAGTACTTC.